The sequence of this TCR beta chain was determined in a study of human T cells and chemical hapten exposure. Study findings and constraints: A positive correlation with patch test score was shown by PT1 expanded TCR counts.

A remark on this clonotype: Its antigen is not known.

The germline V and J ends were trimmed by 3 bases and 0 bases, with 5 bases remaining between them. This CDR3 region has 13 residues. The germline gives CDR1 SGHTA, CDR2 FQGTGA. Time point here: patch test 2, 6 weeks after DPC sensitization. Treatment reported: therapeutic diphenylcyclopropenone sensitization with weekly scalp DPC. Whole blood that had not been fractionated was the source of extracted total RNA. For the library, individual cDNA molecules each received unique molecular identifiers. TCRdb reprocessed the RACE reads with MiXCR, giving one entry per CDR3 protein. The sample includes over 60,000 distinct CDR3 sequences, 9% to 12% of them seen just once.

The source of this sequence is a woman between 50 and 59 years old with alopecia areata. Some clones in this sample may be carry-over from other donors' samples. V and J are TRBV7-3 and TRBJ1-1, with D hard to call. The sequencing here drew on whole blood, taken in connection with sensitization to the hapten diphenylcyclopropenone (DPC). The CDR3 protein is CASSFFVNTEAFF. The CDR3 DNA follows: TGTGCCAGCAGCTTTTTTGTGAACACTGAAGCTTTCTTT.